The 30 T cell receptor beta chains in this list originate from one sample, sequenced in a study of beta chain features in type 1 diabetes. TCRB transcripts that were expressed got sequenced, as all of the isolated RNA had been reverse transcribed. Method: immunoSEQ multiplex PCR; TCRdb's copy keeps in-frame clones and lacks some. There are about 360,000 clones in the sample; around 12% occur only once, and under 0.02% lies in the top ten. The sample taken for sequencing was naive CD4+ T cells from blood. These receptor sequences come from a young man in good health.

The DNA of the CDR3 is TGTGCCAGCAGTGACCGTCGGACAGGGACACCAAAGAGGATCTACTTC. Amino acid sequence: CASSDRRTGTPKRIYF. The rearrangement uses TRBV27 and TRBJ2-7; 8 bases fit TRBD1. The CDR3 spans 16 residues. The germline V gene has CDR1 MNHEY and CDR2 SMNVEV (reference sequence). Trimming at V came to 5 bases and at J to 13 bases, leaving 22 bases not matched to a gene.

This chain connects TRBV7-9 to TRBJ2-1; TRBD2 matches at 10 bases. Germline values: CDR1 SEHNR, CDR2 FQNEAQ (reference sequence). The ends lost 6 bases at V and 9 bases at J; junction bases unmatched: 14. CDR3 size: 16 residues. This CDR3 reads CASSLAGTSDGSEQFF. CDR3 sequence (DNA): TGTGCCAGCAGTCTAGCAGGGACTAGCGACGGGAGTGAGCAGTTCTTC.

At least ten counts were recorded for this clone. The J gene is TRBJ2-7, the V gene TRBV9, with D possibly TRBD2 on 5 matching bases. There are 13 residues in the CDR3. The V and J ends lost 0 bases and 6 bases respectively, with 10 bases between them. Germline lookup yields CDR1 SGDLS and CDR2 YYNGEE. CDR3 protein: CASSVGGLPEQYF. CDR3 coding DNA: TGTGCCAGCAGCGTAGGAGGGTTACCCGAGCAGTACTTC.

This rearrangement joins TRBV19 to TRBJ2-2; 7 bases match TRBD1. CDR1 and CDR2 (germline): LNHDA, SQIVND (reference sequence). Trimming at V came to 3 bases and at J to 7 bases, leaving 5 bases not matched to a gene. This CDR3 is built from 14 residues. The CDR3 nucleotides are TGTGCCAGTAGTATCCGGCAGGGGGACGGGGAGCTGTTTTTT. Translation: CASSIRQGDGELFF.

This clone has a handful of counts. The rearrangement links TRBV29-1 to TRBJ1-1, with TRBD1 as a possible D gene (6 bases). This CDR3 spans 12 amino acids. Trimming left V 5 bases short and J 0 bases short, with 7 bases between. In germline, CDR1 is SQVTM, CDR2 ANQGSEA. The CDR3 loop is CSVKGVNTEAFF. For the CDR3, the DNA is TGCAGCGTTAAGGGGGTGAACACTGAAGCTTTCTTT.

In its sample, this clone was seen a few times. This chain joins TRBV5-1 and TRBJ2-3; D is possibly TRBD1 (5 bases). Trimming left V 4 bases short and J 6 bases short, with 9 bases between. In germline, CDR1 is SGHRS, CDR2 YFSETQ. CDR3 size: 12 residues. In DNA, the CDR3 is TGCGCCAGCAGCCCAGGGTTGGATACGCAGTATTTT. Amino acid sequence: CASSPGLDTQYF.

This clone was seen a handful of times. The rearrangement uses TRBV7-2 and TRBJ1-2; the match to TRBD1 covers 11 bases. The CDR3 runs to 14 residues. The germline V gene encodes CDR1 SGHTA and CDR2 FQGNSA. V shed 4 bases and J 6 bases; nucleotides not matched to a gene: 4. The CDR3 region has the DNA TGTGCCAGCAGCTCAGGACAGGGGGCTAATGGCTACACCTTC. Its protein product is CASSSGQGANGYTF.

The table lists this clone with a few counts. The chain carries TRBV30 and TRBJ2-1, with 8 bases that match TRBD1. This CDR3 has 15 amino acids. Unmatched junction bases numbered 6, after V lost 2 bases and J lost 3 bases. Germline-derived CDR1 and CDR2 are GTSNPN and SVGIG (reference sequence). The CDR3 coding sequence is TGTGCCTGGAGTCTTGACAGGGGCTTCTACAATGAGCAGTTCTTC. Translated: CAWSLDRGFYNEQFF. Variable domain in full (rest from reference TRBV30 and TRBJ2-1): SQTIHQWPATLVQPVGSPLSLECTVEGTSNPNLYWYRQAAGRGLQLLFYSVGIGQISSEVPQNLSASRPQDRQFILSSKKLLLSDSGFYLCAWSLDRGFYNEQFFGPGTRLTVL.

This clone has a handful of counts. The chain couples TRBV15 to TRBJ2-7; tentative D call: TRBD1 (5 bases). The CDR3 runs 14 residues. Germline loops: CDR1 LNHNV, CDR2 YYDKDF (reference sequence). Trimming took off 0 bases at V and 4 bases at J, with 10 bases between the two ends. This CDR3 is CATSRDRVVYEQYF. CDR3 nucleotides: TGTGCCACCAGCAGAGACAGGGTAGTATACGAGCAGTACTTC.

Comments on this clone: One end of the junction varies from germline; a read error may be responsible. This rearrangement joins TRBV30 to TRBJ2-7, with 8 positions matching TRBD1. Germline assignment: CDR1 GTSNPN and CDR2 SVGIG (reference sequence). This CDR3 comprises 15 residues. This chain's CDR3 is CAWNPDREYSYEQHF. The CDR3, as DNA: TGTGCCTGGAACCCGGACAGGGAGTATTCCTACGAGCAGCACTTC.

This clone was found a few times. The rearrangement uses TRBV10-3 and TRBJ1-2; 8 bases match TRBD1. The germline V gene has CDR1 ENHRY and CDR2 SYGVKD. CDR3 length: 13 amino acids. V dropped 5 bases and J dropped 4; count of bases not matched to a gene: 3. The CDR3 region has the DNA TGTGCCATCAGTCAACAGGGGGTCTATGGCTACACCTTC. It encodes CAISQQGVYGYTF.

CDR3 bases: TGTGCCAGCTCATCTGAGGGGGCGCGGCATGGCTACACCTTC. Amino acid sequence: CASSSEGARHGYTF. The chain employs TRBV18 and TRBJ1-2; the match to TRBD1 covers 7 bases. Looked up from germline, CDR1 is KGHSH and CDR2 is LQKENI. Trimming took 5 bases from V and 6 from J; bases not matched to a gene: 9. The CDR3 runs 14 residues.

The chain employs TRBV7-2 and TRBJ2-2; D call uncertain. V was clipped by 2 bases and J by 1 base, with 5 bases between them. This CDR3 contains 14 residues. The germline CDR1 and CDR2 sequences are SGHTA and FQGNSA. The DNA for the CDR3 is TGTGCCAGCAGCTTAAACGGGAACACCGGGGAGCTGTTTTTT. This codes for CASSLNGNTGELFF.

To note about this clone: The sample carries other DNA sequences with the same CDR3. The chain employs TRBV5-4 and TRBJ1-2; 9 nucleotides agree with TRBD1. CDR3 length equals 14 residues. Germline V gene lookup returns CDR1 SGHNT and CDR2 YYREEE (reference sequence). Trimming took 5 bases from V and 0 from J; bases not matched to a gene: 2. The CDR3 is CASRRQGANYGYTF. The DNA of the CDR3 is TGTGCCAGCAGACGACAGGGGGCTAACTATGGCTACACCTTC.

The genes are TRBV28 and TRBJ1-2; D is ambiguous. The CDR3 consists of 13 residues. The V and J ends lost 5 bases and 10 bases respectively, with 17 bases between them. The germline V gene encodes CDR1 MDHEN and CDR2 SYDVKM. The CDR3 protein is CASSPPGHVVYTF. The CDR3 DNA follows: TGTGCCAGCAGTCCACCGGGTCATGTAGTCTACACCTTC.

This clone was seen only a few times. The chain couples TRBV18 to TRBJ2-2; D is unclear. Germline CDR1 and CDR2: KGHSH and LQKENI. Trimming pared 5 bases from V and 4 bases from J, leaving 5 bases between. The CDR3 spans 12 residues. The CDR3 DNA reads as TGTGCCAGCTCATTCTTCACCGGGGAGCTGTTTTTT. Translation gives CASSFFTGELFF.

The chain joins TRBV7-9 to TRBJ2-3, with 8 bases that match TRBD1. Per germline, CDR1 SEHNR and CDR2 FQNEAQ (reference sequence). With 6 bases clipped from V and 2 bases from J, the junction kept 10 bases outside the gene matches. The CDR3 covers 16 residues. The CDR3 nucleotides read TGTGCCAGCAGGGGCGGAACGGGACAGGACACAGATACGCAGTATTTT. Residues: CASRGGTGQDTDTQYF.

This clone was seen a few times. Other DNA sequences of this sample code for an identical CDR3. V gene TRBV7-2 combines with J gene TRBJ2-1, with D perhaps TRBD2 (6 bases). V lost 0 bases, J lost 4 bases, and 7 bases lay in between. The CDR3 has 14 amino acids. Germline V gene data show CDR1 as SGHTA and CDR2 as FQGNSA. The CDR3 coding sequence is TGTGCCAGCAGCTTAGCTGGAGGGTACAATGAGCAGTTCTTC. Translated, it gives CASSLAGGYNEQFF.

The chain uses TRBV6-4 and TRBJ2-7, with 9 bases lining up with TRBD1. The CDR3 has 13 amino acids. The germline V gene encodes CDR1 MRHNA and CDR2 SNTAGT. V dropped 7 bases and J dropped 3; count of bases not matched to a gene: 4. The CDR3 spells CASNGTGFYEQYF. The DNA of the CDR3 is TGTGCCAGCAACGGGACAGGGTTCTACGAGCAGTACTTC.

This clone appeared a few times. A read error may account for a junction end that differs from germline. The rearrangement uses TRBV7-7 and TRBJ1-5, with 9 nucleotides matching TRBD1. CDR1 is SSHAT and CDR2 is FNYEAQ in the germline V gene (reference sequence). This CDR3 has 16 residues. Here the CDR3 DNA reads TGTGCTAGCATTTTCCCCCGGACAGGGGCCCTTCATCCCCAGCATTTT. This encodes CASIFPRTGALHPQHF.

The chain links TRBV5-1 to TRBJ1-3; 7 bases map to TRBD1. The trim removed 4 bases at V and 0 bases at J, leaving 7 bases unmatched. CDR3 length equals 16 residues. Germline V gene sequence: CDR1 SGHRS, CDR2 YFSETQ. The CDR3 loop reads CASSPGGQLSGNTIYF. The CDR3 DNA reads TGCGCCAGCAGCCCCGGGGGACAGCTCTCTGGAAACACCATATATTTT. The full variable domain, with the rest looked up from reference TRBV5-1 and TRBJ1-3, is KAGVTQTPRYLIKTRGQQVTLSCSPISGHRSVSWYQQTPGQGLQFLFEYFSETQRNKGNFPGRFSGRQFSNSRSEMNVSTLELGDSALYLCASSPGGQLSGNTIYFGEGSWLTVV.

In this sample, this clone turned up a few times. The CDR3 DNA follows: TGTGCCAGCAGGGGACAGGGTAAGGACGGCTACACCTTC. Its translation is CASRGQGKDGYTF. The chain is built from TRBV5-4 and TRBJ1-2; 9 bases match TRBD1. The CDR3 is 13 amino acids. Losses at the gene ends were 5 bases for V and 8 bases for J; bases not matched to a gene: 7. CDR1 is SGHNT, CDR2 YYREEE, per germline (reference sequence). The full variable domain, its missing parts supplied by reference TRBV5-4 and TRBJ1-2, is ETGVTQSPTHLIKTRGQQVTLRCSSQSGHNTVSWYQQALGQGPQFIFQYYREEENGRGNFPPRFSGLQFPNYSSELNVNALELDDSALYLCASRGQGKDGYTFGSGTRLTVV.

This clone was counted only a few times. The chain recombines TRBV13 with TRBJ2-3; weak D call: TRBD2 (6 bases). V was cut by 3 bases and J by 5 bases, with 12 bases left in between. Germline assignment: CDR1 PRHDT and CDR2 FYEKMQ (reference sequence). The CDR3 has 14 amino acids. CDR3 DNA sequence: TGTGCCAGCAGCTTTGCGGGGTCGGAAGATACGCAGTATTTT. Translation gives CASSFAGSEDTQYF.

This clone showed up just a few times. Other DNA sequences in this sample translate to the same CDR3. J is TRBJ2-1 and V is TRBV5-1; a weak D match, TRBD1 (6 bases). V shed 0 bases and J shed 4 bases, with 8 bases lying between them. The germline CDR1 and CDR2 sequences are SGHRS and YFSETQ. The CDR3 loop spans 14 amino acids. The DNA of the CDR3 is TGCGCCAGCAGCTTGGGGACAGCTTACAATGAGCAGTTCTTC. Residues: CASSLGTAYNEQFF.

This clone was seen more than once but under ten times. J is TRBJ2-7 and V is TRBV5-4, with TRBD1 matching 10 bases. The CDR3 extends over 14 amino acids. Trimming cost V 6 bases and J 6 bases; bases outside gene matches: 9. CDR1 and CDR2 (germline): SGHNT, YYREEE (reference sequence). CDR3 loop: CASTPDRGPGEQYF. CDR3 sequence (DNA): TGTGCCAGCACCCCCGACAGGGGGCCCGGCGAGCAGTACTTC.

The gene calls are TRBV27 and TRBJ1-2; D perhaps matches TRBD1 (6 bases). Deletions cut 5 bases from V and 4 bases from J, with 11 bases between. The CDR3 totals 13 residues. Per the germline V gene, CDR1 is MNHEY and CDR2 is SMNVEV (reference sequence). DNA for the CDR3: TGTGCCAGCAGTCCGACGGACAGCTATGGCTACACCTTC. Protein sequence: CASSPTDSYGYTF.

This clone was counted a few times. The chain has TRBV2 and TRBJ1-1; 12 bases are a match to TRBD1. Trimming took 7 bases from V and 9 from J; bases not matched to a gene: 6. CDR3 size: 13 residues. Germline-derived CDR1 and CDR2 are SNHLY and FYNNEI. CDR3 nucleotides: TGTGCCAGCAAGGGACAGGGGGCTGTGCAAGCTTTCTTT. It encodes CASKGQGAVQAFF.

A few counts support this clone. V and J are TRBV25-1 and TRBJ2-5; 7 positions match TRBD1. Germline V lookup: CDR1 MGHDK, CDR2 SYGVNS. CDR3 length: 12 amino acids. Trimming removed 10 bases from V and 5 bases from J; junction bases left unmatched: 7. CDR3 protein: CATRTGGETQYF. In nucleotides, the CDR3 is TGTGCCACCCGGACAGGAGGCGAGACCCAGTACTTC. The full variable domain, in which reference TRBV25-1 and TRBJ2-5 provide the parts outside the CDR3, is EADIYQTPRYLVIGTGKKITLECSQTMGHDKMYWYQQDPGMELHLIHYSYGVNSTEKGDLSSESTVSRIRTEHFPLTLESARPSHTSQYLCATRTGGETQYFGPGTRLLVL.

This clone was counted a few times. The CDR3 spells CAWSGGLAVFHEQFF. Written as DNA, the CDR3 is TGTGCCTGGAGTGGGGGACTAGCCGTTTTTCATGAGCAGTTCTTC. The chain uses TRBV30 and TRBJ2-1, with TRBD2 matching 9 bases. CDR3 length equals 15 residues. V lost 1 base and J lost 8; bases outside the gene matches: 9. Germline V gene sequence: CDR1 GTSNPN, CDR2 SVGIG (reference sequence).

The rearrangement links TRBV7-2 to TRBJ1-2; D is perhaps TRBD1 (6 bases). V gave up 1 base and J gave up 7 bases, with 13 bases separating them. The CDR3 loop spans 14 amino acids. Germline-derived CDR1 and CDR2 are SGHTA and FQGNSA. The CDR3 region has the DNA TGTGCCAGCAGCTTAGATTGGGGGGGCTCTGGCTACACCTTC. Its protein is CASSLDWGGSGYTF. The variable domain in full, completed from reference TRBV7-2 and TRBJ1-2, reads GAGVSQSPSNKVTEKGKDVELRCDPISGHTALYWYRQSLGQGLEFLIYFQGNSAPDKSGLPSDRFSAERTGGSVSTLTIQRTQQEDSAVYLCASSLDWGGSGYTFGSGTRLTVV.